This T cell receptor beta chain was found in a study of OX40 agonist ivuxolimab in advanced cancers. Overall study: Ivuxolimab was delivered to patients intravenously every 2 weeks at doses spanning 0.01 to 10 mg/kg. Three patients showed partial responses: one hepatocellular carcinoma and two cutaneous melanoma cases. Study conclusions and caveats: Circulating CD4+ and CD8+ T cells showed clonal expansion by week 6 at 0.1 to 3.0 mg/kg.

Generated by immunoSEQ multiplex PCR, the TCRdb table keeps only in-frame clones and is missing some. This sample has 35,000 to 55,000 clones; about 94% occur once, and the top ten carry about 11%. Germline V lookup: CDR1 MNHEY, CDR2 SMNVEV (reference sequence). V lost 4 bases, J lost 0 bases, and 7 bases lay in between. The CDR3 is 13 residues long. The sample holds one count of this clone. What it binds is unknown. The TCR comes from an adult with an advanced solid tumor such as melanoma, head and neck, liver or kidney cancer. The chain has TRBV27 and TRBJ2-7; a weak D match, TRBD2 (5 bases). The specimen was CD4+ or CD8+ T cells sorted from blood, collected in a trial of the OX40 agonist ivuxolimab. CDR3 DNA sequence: TGTGCCAGCAGTTCGACTAACTCCTACGAGCAGTACTTC. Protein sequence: CASSSTNSYEQYF.